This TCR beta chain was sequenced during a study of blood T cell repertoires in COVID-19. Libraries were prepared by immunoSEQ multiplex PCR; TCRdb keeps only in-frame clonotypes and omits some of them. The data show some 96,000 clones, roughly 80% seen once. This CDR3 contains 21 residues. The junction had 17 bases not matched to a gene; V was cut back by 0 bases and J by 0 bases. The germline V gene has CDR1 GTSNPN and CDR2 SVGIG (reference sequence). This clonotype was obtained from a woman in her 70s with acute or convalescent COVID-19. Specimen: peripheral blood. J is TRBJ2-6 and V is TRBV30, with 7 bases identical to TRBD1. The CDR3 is CAWSVGLASRTGSSGANVLTF. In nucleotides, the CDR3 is TGTGCCTGGAGTGTAGGGTTAGCTTCCCGGACAGGCTCCTCTGGGGCCAACGTCCTGACTTTC.